The entry below gives a single T cell receptor (beta chain) sequence along with its context. Antigen unknown. This sample was included in a study of human T cells and chemical hapten exposure. The overall study: The scalp of each patient received a weekly diphenylcyclopropenone dose for the full roughly 24-week study. Alopecia areata, totalis or universalis affected patients who were mostly female.

TCRdb recomputed calls from the RACE reads with MiXCR, one row per CDR3 protein. Of tens of thousands of distinct CDR3 sequences listed, about 10% are singletons. Time point reported: pre-sensitization, week 0. Treatment indicated: therapeutic diphenylcyclopropenone sensitization with weekly scalp DPC. The authors' total RNA extraction used unfractionated whole blood. Whole-study findings and limits: Having alopecia, donors may respond immunologically unlike healthy people.

The sequence came from a woman between 45 and 60 years old with alopecia areata. Some clones in this sample may be carry-over from other donors' samples. The sample here was whole blood, taken in connection with sensitization to the hapten diphenylcyclopropenone (DPC).

The CDR3 loop is CATSPTGGEKLFF. The CDR3, as DNA: TGTGCCACCTCCCCCACAGGGGGTGAAAAACTGTTTTTT. The chain has TRBV15 and TRBJ1-4; 8 positions agree with TRBD1. Germline V gene lookup returns CDR1 LNHNV and CDR2 YYDKDF (reference sequence). V dropped 8 bases and J dropped 7; count of bases not matched to a gene: 6. The CDR3 has 13 residues.